The present T cell receptor beta chain was sequenced within a study of CD8 T cells in Susac syndrome. Purification of the CD8+ and CD4+ T cells relied on negative isolation, and TEMRA cells underwent FACS enrichment. The germline V and J ends were trimmed by 4 bases and 2 bases, with 7 bases remaining between them. The CDR3 length is 12 residues. The germline CDR1 and CDR2 sequences are SQVTM and ANQGSEA. A quantity of roughly 0.5 to 1 ug RNA underwent reverse transcription using random hexamers. Coverage of TCR beta CDR3 amplification by immunoSEQ multiplex PCR extended to 54 Vbeta and 13 Jbeta. Via MiXCR, TCRdb re-called the immunoSEQ multiplex PCR reads, giving one row per CDR3 protein. The sample shows roughly 330,000 distinct CDR3 sequences, around 92% of them seen only once.

Sequencing was carried out using CD4+ T cells from PBMCs. This sequence joins TRBV29-1 and TRBJ2-3; D gene unclear. This TCR was recovered from a human donor with multiple sclerosis. The chain's CDR3 is CSVVQYTDTQYF. The CDR3 DNA reads TGCAGCGTTGTACAGTACACAGATACGCAGTATTTT.